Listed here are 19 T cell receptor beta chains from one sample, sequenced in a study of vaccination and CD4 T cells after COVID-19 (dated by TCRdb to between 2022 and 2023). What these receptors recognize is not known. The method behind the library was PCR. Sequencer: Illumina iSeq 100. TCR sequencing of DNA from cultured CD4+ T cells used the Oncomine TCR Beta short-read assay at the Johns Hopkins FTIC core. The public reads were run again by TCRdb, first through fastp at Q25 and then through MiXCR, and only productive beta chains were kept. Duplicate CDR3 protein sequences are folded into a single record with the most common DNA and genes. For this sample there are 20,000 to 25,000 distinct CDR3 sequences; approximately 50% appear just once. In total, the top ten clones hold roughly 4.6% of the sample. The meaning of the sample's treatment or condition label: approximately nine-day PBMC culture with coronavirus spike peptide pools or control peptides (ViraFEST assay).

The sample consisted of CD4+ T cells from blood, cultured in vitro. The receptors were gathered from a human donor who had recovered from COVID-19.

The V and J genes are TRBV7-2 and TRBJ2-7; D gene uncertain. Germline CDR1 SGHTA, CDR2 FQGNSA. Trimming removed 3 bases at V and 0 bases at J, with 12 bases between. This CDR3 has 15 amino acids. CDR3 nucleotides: TGTGCCAGCAGCTTTTACTGGACCCCCTCCTACGAGCAGTACTTC. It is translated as CASSFYWTPSYEQYF.

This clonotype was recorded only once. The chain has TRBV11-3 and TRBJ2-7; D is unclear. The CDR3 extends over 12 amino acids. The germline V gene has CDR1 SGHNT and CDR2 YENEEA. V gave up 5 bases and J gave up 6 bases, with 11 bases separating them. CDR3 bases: TGTGCCAGCAGCGGACGGACGGCCGAGCAGTACTTC. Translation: CASSGRTAEQYF. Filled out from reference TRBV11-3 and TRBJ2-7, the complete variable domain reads EAGVVQSPRYKIIEKKQPVAFWCNPISGHNTLYWYLQNLGQGPELLIRYENEEAVDDSQLPKDRFSAERLKGVDSTLKIQPAELGDSAVYLCASSGRTAEQYFGPGTRLTVT.

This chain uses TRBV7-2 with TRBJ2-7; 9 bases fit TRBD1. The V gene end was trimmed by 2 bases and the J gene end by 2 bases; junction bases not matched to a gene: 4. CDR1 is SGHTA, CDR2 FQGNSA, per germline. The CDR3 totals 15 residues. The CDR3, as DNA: TGTGCCAGCAGCTTATCTGGACAGGGGCCCTACGAGCAGTACTTC. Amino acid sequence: CASSLSGQGPYEQYF. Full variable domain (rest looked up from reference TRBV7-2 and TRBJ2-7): GAGVSQSPSNKVTEKGKDVELRCDPISGHTALYWYRQSLGQGLEFLIYFQGNSAPDKSGLPSDRFSAERTGGSVSTLTIQRTQQEDSAVYLCASSLSGQGPYEQYFGPGTRLTVT.

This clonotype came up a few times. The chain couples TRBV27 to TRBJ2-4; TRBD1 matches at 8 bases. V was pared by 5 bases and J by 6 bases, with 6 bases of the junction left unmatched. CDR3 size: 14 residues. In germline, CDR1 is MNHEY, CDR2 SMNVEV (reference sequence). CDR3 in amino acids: CASSPADRVNIQYF. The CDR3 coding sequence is TGTGCCAGCAGTCCTGCGGACAGGGTAAACATTCAGTACTTC.

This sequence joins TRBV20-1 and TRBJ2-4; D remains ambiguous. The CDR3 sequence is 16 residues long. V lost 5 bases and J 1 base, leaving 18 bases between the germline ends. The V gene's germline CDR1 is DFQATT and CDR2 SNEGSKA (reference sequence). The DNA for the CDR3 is TGCAGTGCTCCGAACCCAGGAGAAGGGGCCAAAAACATTCAGTACTTC. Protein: CSAPNPGEGAKNIQYF.

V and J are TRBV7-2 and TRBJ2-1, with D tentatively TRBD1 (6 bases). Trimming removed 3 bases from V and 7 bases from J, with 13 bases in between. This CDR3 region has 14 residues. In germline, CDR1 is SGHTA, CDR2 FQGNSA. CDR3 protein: CASSLGASQNEQFF. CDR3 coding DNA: TGTGCCAGCAGCTTGGGGGCCTCACAGAATGAGCAGTTCTTC.

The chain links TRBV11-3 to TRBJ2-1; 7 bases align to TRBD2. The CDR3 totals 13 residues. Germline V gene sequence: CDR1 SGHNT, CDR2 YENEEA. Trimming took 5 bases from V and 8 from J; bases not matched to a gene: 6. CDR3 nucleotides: TGTGCCAGCAGCCCGGGGAGGGTCGATGAGCAGTTCTTC. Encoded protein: CASSPGRVDEQFF.

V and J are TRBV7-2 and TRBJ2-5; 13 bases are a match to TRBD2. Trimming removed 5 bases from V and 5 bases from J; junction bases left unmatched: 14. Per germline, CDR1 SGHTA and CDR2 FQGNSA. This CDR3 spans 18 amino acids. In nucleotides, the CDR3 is TGTGCCAGCAGCCGAACTAGCGGGGGGGCCTTTAATCGTGAGACCCAGTACTTC. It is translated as CASSRTSGGAFNRETQYF.

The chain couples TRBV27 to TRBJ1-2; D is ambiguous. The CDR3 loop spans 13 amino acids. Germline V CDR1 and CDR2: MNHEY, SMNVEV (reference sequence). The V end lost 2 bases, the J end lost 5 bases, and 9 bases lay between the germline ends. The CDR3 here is CASSLKGAYGYTF. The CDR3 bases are TGTGCCAGCAGTTTAAAGGGAGCATATGGCTACACCTTC.

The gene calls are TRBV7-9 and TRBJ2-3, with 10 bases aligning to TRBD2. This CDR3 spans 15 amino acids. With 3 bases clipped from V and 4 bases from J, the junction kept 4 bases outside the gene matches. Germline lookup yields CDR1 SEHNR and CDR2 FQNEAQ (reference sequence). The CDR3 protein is CASSLPSGGADTQYF. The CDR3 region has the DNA TGTGCCAGCAGCTTGCCTAGCGGGGGCGCAGATACGCAGTATTTT.

The CDR3 coding sequence is TGTGCCAGCAGCTTGAAACAGGGTATAGGACCCGGGGAGCTGTTTTTT. This gives the protein CASSLKQGIGPGELFF. This chain uses TRBV5-4 with TRBJ2-2, with D tentatively TRBD1 (6 bases). This CDR3 is 16 amino acids long. The V end was cut by 1 base, the J end by 6 bases, with 16 bases between. CDR1 and CDR2 (germline): SGHNT, YYREEE (reference sequence).

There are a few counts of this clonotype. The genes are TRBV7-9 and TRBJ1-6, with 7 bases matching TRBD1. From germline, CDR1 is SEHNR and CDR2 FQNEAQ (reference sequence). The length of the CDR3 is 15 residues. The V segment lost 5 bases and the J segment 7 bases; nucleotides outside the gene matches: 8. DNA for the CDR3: TGTGCCAGCAGCGAGGGACAGACACCCAATTCACCCCTCCACTTT. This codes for CASSEGQTPNSPLHF.

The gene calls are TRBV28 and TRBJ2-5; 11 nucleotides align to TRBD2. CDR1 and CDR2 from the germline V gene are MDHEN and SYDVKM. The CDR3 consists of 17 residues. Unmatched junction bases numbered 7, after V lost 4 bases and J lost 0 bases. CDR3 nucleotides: TGTGCCAGCAGTTCCCCTTCTAGCGGGAGGTACCAAGAGACCCAGTACTTC. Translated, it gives CASSSPSSGRYQETQYF.

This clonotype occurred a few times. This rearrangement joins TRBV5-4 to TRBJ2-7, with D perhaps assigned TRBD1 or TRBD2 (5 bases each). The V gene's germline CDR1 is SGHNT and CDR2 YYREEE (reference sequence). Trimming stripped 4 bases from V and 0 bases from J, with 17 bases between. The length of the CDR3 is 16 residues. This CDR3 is CASSPSRDPTSYEQYF. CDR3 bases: TGTGCCAGCAGCCCCAGCCGGGACCCGACCTCCTACGAGCAGTACTTC.

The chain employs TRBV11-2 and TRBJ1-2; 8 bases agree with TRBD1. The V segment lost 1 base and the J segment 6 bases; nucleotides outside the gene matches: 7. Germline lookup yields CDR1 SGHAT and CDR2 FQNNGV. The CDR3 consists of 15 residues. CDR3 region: CASSLVRGRWDGYTF. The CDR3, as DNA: TGTGCCAGCAGCTTAGTCAGGGGGCGATGGGATGGCTACACCTTC.

CDR3 loop: CSARSISGDADTQYF. Written as DNA, the CDR3 is TGCAGTGCTAGATCTATCTCGGGGGACGCAGATACGCAGTATTTT. The rearrangement uses TRBV20-1 and TRBJ2-3; maybe TRBD2 (6 bases). The CDR3 loop spans 15 amino acids. The germline CDR1 and CDR2 sequences are DFQATT and SNEGSKA (reference sequence). V dropped 2 bases and J dropped 4 bases, with 16 bases sitting between them.

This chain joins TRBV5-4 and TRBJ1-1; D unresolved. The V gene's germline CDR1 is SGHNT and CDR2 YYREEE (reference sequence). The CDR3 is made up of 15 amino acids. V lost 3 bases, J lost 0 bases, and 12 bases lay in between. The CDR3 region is CASSSDGDLNTEAFF. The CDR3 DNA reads TGTGCCAGCAGCTCGGATGGCGACTTGAACACTGAAGCTTTCTTT.

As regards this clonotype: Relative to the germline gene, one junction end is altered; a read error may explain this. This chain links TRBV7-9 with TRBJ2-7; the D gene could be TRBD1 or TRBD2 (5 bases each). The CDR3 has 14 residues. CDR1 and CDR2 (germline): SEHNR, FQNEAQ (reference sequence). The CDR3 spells CASSQDAGTNEQYF. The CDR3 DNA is TGCGCCAGCAGCCAAGACGCAGGGACCAACGAGCAGTACTTC.

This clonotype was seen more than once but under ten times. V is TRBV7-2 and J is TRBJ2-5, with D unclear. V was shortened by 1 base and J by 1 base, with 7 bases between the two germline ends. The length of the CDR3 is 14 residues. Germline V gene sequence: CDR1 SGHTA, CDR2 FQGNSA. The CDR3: CASSLGRIQETQYF. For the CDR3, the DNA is TGTGCCAGCAGCTTAGGACGGATCCAAGAGACCCAGTACTTC.